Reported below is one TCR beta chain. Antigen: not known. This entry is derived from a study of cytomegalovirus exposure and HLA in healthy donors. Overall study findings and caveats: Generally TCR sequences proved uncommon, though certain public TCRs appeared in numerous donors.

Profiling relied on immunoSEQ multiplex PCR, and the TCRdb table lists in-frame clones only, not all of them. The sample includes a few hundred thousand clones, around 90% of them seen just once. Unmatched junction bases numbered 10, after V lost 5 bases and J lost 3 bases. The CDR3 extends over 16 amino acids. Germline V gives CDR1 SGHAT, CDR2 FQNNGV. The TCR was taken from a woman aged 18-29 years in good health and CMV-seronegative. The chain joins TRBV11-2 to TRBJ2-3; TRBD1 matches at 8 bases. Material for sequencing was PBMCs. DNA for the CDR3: TGTGCCAGCAGCGGTCGGGACAGGAGATTAACAGATACGCAGTATTTT. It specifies CASSGRDRRLTDTQYF.